The clone carrying this T cell receptor beta chain was counted between two and nine times. The antigen remains unidentified. TCRdb re-called the 5' RACE reads with MiXCR, one entry per CDR3 protein. The repertoire holds fewer than 900,000 distinct CDR3 sequences, with 21% as singletons. This sample is part of a study of identical twins. Germline V gene data show CDR1 as ENHRY and CDR2 as SYGVKD. The germline V and J ends were trimmed by 8 bases and 0 bases, with 14 bases remaining between them. The CDR3 length is 16 residues. Overall study results and limits: Partial confounding of zero-insertion analyses by invariant MAIT and iNKT cells was possible.

The sample was also reused in another study, on T cells expressing NK-cell markers. Per that study: The study found dominant NKG2C+ clonotypes at roughly 1.0-7.5% of CD8+ T cells in six donors.

This receptor was obtained from a woman between 18 and 29 years old in good health. The chain is built from TRBV10-3 and TRBJ2-6; the D gene is possibly TRBD2 (6 bases). The sample comprised PBMCs. In DNA form, the CDR3 reads TGTGCCATCGGATCGGGGGTAATCTCTGGGGCCAACGTCCTGACTTTC. It codes for CAIGSGVISGANVLTF.